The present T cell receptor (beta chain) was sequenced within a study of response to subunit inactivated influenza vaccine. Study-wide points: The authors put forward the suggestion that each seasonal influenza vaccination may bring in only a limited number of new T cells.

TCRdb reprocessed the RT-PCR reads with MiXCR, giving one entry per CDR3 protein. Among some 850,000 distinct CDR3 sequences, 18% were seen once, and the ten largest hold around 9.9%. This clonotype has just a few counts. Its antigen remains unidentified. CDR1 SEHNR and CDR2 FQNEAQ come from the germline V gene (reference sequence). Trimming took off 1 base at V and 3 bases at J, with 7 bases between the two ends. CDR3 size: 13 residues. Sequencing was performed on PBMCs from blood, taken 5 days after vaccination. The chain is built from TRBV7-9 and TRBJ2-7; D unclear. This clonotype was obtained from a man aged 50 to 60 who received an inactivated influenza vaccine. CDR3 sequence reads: CASSLGIDYEQYF. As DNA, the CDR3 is TGTGCCAGCAGCTTAGGGATCGACTACGAGCAGTACTTC.